This TCR beta chain was sequenced for a study of Graves' ophthalmopathy and Graves' hyperthyroidism. The study's findings and limits: The model reached 70.59% sensitivity and about 72% specificity for predicting ophthalmopathy progression.

About this clonotype: Its cognate antigen is unknown.

Germline CDR1 SGHDN, CDR2 FVKESK. The CDR3 contains 15 residues. The J segment lost 2 bases and the V segment lost 4 bases, leaving 6 bases of the junction unmatched. RNA transcripts yielded amplified TCR beta CDR3 regions. First-round RT-PCR relied on HTBI primers, and a second-round multiplex PCR came next. TCRdb re-analysed the multiplex PCR reads in MiXCR, keeping a single row per CDR3 protein. The sample holds approximately 640,000 distinct CDR3 sequences, over 40% seen once. The genes are TRBV14 and TRBJ1-1; 8 bases line up with TRBD1. The sequence came from an adult man with Graves' ophthalmopathy. The sequencing sample was made of peripheral blood. The CDR3: CASSRQGTGNTEAFF. The CDR3 coding sequence is TGTGCCAGCAGCCGACAGGGGACTGGAAACACTGAAGCTTTCTTT. The full variable domain, rest sourced from reference TRBV14 and TRBJ1-1, is EAGVTQFPSHSVIEKGQTVTLRCDPISGHDNLYWYRRVMGKEIKFLLHFVKESKQDESGMPNNRFLAERTGGTYSTLKVQPAELEDSGVYFCASSRQGTGNTEAFFGQGTRLTVV.